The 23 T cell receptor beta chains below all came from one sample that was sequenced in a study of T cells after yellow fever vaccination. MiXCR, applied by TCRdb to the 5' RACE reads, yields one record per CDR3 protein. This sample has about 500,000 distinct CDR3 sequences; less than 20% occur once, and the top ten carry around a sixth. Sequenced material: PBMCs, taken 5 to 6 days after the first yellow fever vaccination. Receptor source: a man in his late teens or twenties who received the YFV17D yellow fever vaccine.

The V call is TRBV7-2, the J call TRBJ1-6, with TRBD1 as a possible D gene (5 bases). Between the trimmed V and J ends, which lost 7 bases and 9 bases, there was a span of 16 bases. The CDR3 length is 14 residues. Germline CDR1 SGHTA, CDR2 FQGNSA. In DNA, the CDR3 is TGTGCCAGCAACAACCGGGCAGGGCGTTCACCCCTCCACTTT. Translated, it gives CASNNRAGRSPLHF.

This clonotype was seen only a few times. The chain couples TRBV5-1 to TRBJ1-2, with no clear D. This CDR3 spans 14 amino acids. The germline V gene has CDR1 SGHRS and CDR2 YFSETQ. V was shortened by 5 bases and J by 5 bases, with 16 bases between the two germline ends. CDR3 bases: TGCGCCAGCAGTTACGGGTCCAGCGGGTATGGCTACACCTTC. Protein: CASSYGSSGYGYTF.

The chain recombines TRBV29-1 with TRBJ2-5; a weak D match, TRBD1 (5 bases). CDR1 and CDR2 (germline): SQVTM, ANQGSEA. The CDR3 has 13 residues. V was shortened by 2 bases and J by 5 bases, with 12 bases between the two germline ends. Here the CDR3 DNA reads TGCAGCGTTGAAAGTCTTAAGGGGGAGACCCAGTACTTC. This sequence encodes CSVESLKGETQYF.

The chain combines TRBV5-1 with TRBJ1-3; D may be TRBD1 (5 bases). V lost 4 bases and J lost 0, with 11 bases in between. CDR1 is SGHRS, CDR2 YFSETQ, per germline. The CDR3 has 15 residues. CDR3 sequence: CASSVGHHSGNTIYF. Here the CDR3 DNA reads TGCGCCAGCAGCGTAGGACACCACTCTGGAAACACCATATATTTT.

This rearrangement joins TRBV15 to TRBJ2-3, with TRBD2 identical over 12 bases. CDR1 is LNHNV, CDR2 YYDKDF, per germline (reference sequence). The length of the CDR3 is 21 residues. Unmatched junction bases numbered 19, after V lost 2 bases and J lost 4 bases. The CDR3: CATSRPDPSSGGAQASDTQYF. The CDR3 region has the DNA TGTGCCACCAGCAGACCTGATCCTTCTAGCGGGGGGGCCCAAGCATCAGATACGCAGTATTTT. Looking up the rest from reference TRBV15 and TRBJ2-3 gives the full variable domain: DAMVIQNPRYQVTQFGKPVTLSCSQTLNHNVMYWYQQKSSQAPKLLFHYYDKDFNNEADTPDNFQSRRPNTSFCFLDIRSPGLGDTAMYLCATSRPDPSSGGAQASDTQYFGPGTRLTVL.

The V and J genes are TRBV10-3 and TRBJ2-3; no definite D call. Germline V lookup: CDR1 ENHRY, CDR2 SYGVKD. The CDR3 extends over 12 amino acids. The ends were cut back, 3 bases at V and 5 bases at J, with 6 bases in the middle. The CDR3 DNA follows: TGTGCCATCAGTGATCCATTAGATACGCAGTATTTT. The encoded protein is CAISDPLDTQYF.

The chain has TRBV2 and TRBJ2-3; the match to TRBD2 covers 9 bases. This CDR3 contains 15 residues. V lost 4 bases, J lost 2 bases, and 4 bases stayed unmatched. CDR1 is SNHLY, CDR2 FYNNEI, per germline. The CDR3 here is CASSGSGGHTDTQYF. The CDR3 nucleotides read TGTGCCAGCAGTGGGAGCGGGGGGCACACAGATACGCAGTATTTT.

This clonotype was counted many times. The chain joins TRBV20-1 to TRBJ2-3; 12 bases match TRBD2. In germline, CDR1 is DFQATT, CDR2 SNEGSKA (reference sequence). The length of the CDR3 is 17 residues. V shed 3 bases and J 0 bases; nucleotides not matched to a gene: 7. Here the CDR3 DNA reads TGCAGTGCTAGGTTTCTAGCGGGGGGGCCCAGCACAGATACGCAGTATTTT. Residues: CSARFLAGGPSTDTQYF.

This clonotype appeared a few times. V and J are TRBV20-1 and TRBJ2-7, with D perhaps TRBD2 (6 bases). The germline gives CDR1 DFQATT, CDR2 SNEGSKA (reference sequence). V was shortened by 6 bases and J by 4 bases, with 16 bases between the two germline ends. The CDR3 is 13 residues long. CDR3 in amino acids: CSAPLGRKYEQYF. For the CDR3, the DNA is TGCAGTGCCCCCCTGGGGAGGAAATACGAGCAGTACTTC.

CDR3 residues: CASSQDEVRGTEAFF. CDR3 nucleotides: TGCGCCAGCAGCCAAGATGAGGTAAGGGGGACTGAAGCTTTCTTT. The genes are TRBV4-3 and TRBJ1-1; D may be TRBD1 (6 bases). The germline V gene has CDR1 LGHNA and CDR2 YSLEER. This CDR3 contains 15 residues. Deletions cut 0 bases from V and 5 bases from J, with 13 bases between.

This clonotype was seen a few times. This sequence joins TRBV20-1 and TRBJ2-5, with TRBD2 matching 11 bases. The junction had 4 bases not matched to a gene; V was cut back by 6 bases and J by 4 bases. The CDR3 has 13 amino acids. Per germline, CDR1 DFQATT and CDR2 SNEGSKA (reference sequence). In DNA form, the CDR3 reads TGCAGTGCCGTACTAGCGGGGGTAGAGACCCAGTACTTC. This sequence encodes CSAVLAGVETQYF.

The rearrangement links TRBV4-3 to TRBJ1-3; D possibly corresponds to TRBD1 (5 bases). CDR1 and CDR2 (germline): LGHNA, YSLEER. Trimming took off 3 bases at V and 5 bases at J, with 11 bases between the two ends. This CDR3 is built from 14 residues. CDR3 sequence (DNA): TGCGCCAGCAGCCACCGGGGACGACGAAACACCATATATTTT. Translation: CASSHRGRRNTIYF.

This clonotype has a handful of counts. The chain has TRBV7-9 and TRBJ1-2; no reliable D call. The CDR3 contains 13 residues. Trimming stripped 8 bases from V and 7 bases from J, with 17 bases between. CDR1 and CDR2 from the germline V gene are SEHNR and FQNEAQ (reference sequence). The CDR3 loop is CASLSGEEGGYTF. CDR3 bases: TGTGCCAGCCTTAGCGGGGAAGAGGGTGGCTACACCTTC.

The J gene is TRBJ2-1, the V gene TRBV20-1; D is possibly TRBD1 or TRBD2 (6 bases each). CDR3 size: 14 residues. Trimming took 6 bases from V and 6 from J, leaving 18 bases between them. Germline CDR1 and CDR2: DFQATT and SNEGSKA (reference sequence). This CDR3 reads CSAPVAGGPNEQFF. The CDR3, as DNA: TGCAGTGCCCCGGTAGCCGGGGGCCCCAATGAGCAGTTCTTC.

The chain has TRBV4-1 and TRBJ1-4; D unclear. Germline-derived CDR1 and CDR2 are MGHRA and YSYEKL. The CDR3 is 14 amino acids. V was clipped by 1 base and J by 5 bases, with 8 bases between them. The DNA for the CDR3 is TGCGCCAGCAGCCAAGGGACCGCGAATGAAAAACTGTTTTTT. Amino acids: CASSQGTANEKLFF.

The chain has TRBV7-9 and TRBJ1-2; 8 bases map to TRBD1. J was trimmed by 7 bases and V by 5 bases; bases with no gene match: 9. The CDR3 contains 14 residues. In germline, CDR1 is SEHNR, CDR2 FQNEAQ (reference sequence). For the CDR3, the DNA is TGTGCCAGCAGCGGGCATCAGGGGGCTTCTGGCTACACCTTC. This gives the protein CASSGHQGASGYTF.

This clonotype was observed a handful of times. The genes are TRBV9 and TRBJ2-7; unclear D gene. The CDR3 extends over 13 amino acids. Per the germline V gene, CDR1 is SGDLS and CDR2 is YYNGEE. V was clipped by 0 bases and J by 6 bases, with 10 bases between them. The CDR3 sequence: CASSVGLTPEQYF. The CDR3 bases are TGTGCCAGCAGCGTAGGTCTTACTCCCGAGCAGTACTTC. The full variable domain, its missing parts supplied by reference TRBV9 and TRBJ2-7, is DSGVTQTPKHLITATGQRVTLRCSPRSGDLSVYWYQQSLDQGLQFLIQYYNGEERAKGNILERFSAQQFPDLHSELNLSSLELGDSALYFCASSVGLTPEQYFGPGTRLTVT.

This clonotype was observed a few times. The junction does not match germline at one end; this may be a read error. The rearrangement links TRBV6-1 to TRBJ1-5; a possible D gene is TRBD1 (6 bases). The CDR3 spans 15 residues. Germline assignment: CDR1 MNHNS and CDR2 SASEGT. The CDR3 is CASSEFGGRNPPQHF. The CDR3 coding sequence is TGTGCCAGCAGTGAATTTGGGGGGCGGAATCCGCCCCAGCATTTT.

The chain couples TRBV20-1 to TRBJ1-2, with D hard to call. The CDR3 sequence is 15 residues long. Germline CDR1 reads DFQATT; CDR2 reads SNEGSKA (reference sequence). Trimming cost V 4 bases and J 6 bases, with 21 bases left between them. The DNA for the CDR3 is TGCAGTGCTAATCCTACAAGCATTGGGTACGATGGCTACACCTTC. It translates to CSANPTSIGYDGYTF.

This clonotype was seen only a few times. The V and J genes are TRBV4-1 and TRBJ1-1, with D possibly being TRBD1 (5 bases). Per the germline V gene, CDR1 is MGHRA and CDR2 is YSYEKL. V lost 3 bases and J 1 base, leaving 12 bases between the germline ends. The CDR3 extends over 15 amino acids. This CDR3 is CASSHSGLGNTEAFF. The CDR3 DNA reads TGCGCCAGCAGCCATTCGGGACTGGGGAACACTGAAGCTTTCTTT.

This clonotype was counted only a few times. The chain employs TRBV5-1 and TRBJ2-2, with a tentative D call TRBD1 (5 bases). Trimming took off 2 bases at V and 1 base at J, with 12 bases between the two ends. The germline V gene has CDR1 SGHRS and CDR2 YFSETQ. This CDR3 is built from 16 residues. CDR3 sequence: CASSFSGQGNTGELFF. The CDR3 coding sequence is TGCGCCAGCAGCTTCAGTGGCCAGGGGAACACCGGGGAGCTGTTTTTT.

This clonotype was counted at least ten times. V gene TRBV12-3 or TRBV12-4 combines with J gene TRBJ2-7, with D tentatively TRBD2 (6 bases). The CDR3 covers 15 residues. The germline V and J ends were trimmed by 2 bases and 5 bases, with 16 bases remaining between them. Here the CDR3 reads CASSLIGGFGDEQYF. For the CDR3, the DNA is TGTGCCAGCAGTTTAATTGGAGGGTTCGGGGACGAGCAGTACTTC.

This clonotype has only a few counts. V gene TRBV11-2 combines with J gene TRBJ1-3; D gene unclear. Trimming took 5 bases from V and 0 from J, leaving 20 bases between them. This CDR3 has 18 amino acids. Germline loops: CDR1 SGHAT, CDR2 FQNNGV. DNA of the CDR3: TGTGCCAGCAGCCCCGCGGCCCGACGGATATTCTCTGGAAACACCATATATTTT. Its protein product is CASSPAARRIFSGNTIYF.